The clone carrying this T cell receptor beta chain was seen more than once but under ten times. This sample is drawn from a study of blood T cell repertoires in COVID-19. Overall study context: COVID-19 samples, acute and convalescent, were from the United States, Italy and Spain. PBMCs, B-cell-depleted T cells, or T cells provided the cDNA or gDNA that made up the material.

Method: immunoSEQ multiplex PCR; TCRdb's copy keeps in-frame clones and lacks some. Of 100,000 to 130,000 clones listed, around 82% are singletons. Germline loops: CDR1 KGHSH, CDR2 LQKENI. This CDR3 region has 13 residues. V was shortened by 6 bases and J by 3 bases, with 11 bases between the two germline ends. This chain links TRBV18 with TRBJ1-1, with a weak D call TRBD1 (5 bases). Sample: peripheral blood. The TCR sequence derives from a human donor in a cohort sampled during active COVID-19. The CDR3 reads CASSRIQDTEAFF. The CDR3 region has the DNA TGTGCCAGCTCTAGAATACAGGACACTGAAGCTTTCTTT.